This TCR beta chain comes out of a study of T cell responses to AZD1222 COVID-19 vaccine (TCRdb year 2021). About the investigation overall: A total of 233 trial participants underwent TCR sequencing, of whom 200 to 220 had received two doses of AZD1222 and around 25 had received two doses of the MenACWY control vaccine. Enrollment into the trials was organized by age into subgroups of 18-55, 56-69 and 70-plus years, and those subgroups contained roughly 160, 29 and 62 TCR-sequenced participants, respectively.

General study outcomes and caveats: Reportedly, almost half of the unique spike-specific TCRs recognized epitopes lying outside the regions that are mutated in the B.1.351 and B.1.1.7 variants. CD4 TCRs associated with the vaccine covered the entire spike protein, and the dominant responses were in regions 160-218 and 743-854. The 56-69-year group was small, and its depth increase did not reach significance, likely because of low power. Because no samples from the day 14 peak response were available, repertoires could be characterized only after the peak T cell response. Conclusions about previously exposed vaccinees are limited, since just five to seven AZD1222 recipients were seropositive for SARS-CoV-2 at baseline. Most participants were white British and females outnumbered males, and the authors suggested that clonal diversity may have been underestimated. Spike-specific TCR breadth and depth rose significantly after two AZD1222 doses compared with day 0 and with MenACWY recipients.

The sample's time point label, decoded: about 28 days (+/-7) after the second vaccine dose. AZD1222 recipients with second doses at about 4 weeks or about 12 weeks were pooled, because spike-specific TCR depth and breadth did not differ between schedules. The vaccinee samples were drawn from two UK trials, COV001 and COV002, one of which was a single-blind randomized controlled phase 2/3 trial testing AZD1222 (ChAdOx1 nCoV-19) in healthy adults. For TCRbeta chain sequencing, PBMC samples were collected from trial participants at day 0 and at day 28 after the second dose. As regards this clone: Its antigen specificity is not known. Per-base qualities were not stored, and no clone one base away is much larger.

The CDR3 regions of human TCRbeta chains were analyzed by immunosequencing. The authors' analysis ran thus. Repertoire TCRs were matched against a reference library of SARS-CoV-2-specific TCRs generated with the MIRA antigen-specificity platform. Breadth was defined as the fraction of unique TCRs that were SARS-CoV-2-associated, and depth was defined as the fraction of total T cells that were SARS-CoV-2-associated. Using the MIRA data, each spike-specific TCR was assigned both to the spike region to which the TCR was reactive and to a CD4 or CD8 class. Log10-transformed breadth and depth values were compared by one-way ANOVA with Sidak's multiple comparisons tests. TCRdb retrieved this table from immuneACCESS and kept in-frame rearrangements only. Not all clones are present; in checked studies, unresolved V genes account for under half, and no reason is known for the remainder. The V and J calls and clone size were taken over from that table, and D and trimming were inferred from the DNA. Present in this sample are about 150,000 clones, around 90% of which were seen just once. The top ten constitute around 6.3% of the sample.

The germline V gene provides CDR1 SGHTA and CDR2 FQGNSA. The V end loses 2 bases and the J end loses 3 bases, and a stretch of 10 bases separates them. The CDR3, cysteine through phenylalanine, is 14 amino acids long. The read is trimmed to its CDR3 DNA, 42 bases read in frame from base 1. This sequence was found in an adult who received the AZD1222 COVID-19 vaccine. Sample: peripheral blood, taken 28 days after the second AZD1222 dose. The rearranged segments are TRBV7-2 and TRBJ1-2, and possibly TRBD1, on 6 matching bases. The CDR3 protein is CASSLNRDDYGYTF. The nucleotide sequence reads TGTGCCAGCAGCTTAAACAGGGATGACTATGGCTACACCTTC. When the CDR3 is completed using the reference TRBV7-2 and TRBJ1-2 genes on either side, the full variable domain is GAGVSQSPSNKVTEKGKDVELRCDPISGHTALYWYRQSLGQGLEFLIYFQGNSAPDKSGLPSDRFSAERTGGSVSTLTIQRTQQEDSAVYLCASSLNRDDYGYTFGSGTRLTVV.